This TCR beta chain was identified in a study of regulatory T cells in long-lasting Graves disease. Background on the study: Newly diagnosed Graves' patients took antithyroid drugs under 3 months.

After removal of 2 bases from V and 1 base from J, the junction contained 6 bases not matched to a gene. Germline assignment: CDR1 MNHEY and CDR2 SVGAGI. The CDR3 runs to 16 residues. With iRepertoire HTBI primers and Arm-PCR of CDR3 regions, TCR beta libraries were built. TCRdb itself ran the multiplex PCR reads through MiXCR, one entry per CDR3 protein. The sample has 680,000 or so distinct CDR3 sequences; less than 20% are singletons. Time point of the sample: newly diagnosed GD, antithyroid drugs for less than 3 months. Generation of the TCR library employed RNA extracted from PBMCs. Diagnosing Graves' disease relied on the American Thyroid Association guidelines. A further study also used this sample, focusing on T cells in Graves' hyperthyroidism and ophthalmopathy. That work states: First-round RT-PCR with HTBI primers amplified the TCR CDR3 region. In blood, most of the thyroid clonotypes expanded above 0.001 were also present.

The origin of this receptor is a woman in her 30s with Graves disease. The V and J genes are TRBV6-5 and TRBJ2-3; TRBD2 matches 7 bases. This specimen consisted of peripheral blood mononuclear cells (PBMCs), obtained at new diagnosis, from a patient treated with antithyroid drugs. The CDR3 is CASSYVPLAGTDTQYF. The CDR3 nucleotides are TGTGCCAGCAGTTACGTACCGCTAGCGGGCACAGATACGCAGTATTTT.